Below are 11 T cell receptor beta chains sequenced from a single sample in a study of OX40 agonist ivuxolimab in advanced cancers. Generated by immunoSEQ multiplex PCR, the TCRdb table keeps only in-frame clones and is missing some. The sample includes 100,000 or so clones, approximately 90% of them seen just once. The sequencing here drew on CD4+ or CD8+ T cells sorted from blood, taken in a trial of the OX40 agonist ivuxolimab. These receptor sequences come from an adult with an advanced solid tumor such as melanoma, head and neck, liver or kidney cancer.

This clone was detected only once. The chain links TRBV2 to TRBJ2-5; weak D call: TRBD2 (5 bases). Germline V gene data show CDR1 as SNHLY and CDR2 as FYNNEI. V lost 7 bases to trimming and J lost 0 bases, with 12 bases between them. The CDR3 length is 14 residues. The chain's CDR3 is CASMEDGYQETQYF. Written as DNA, the CDR3 is TGTGCCAGCATGGAGGACGGGTACCAAGAGACCCAGTACTTC.

The chain employs TRBV2 and TRBJ1-5; D gene uncertain. CDR1 is SNHLY and CDR2 is FYNNEI in the germline V gene. The CDR3 contains 12 residues. V lost 0 bases and J 9 bases, leaving 6 bases between the germline ends. CDR3: CASSEAGAPQHF. CDR3 coding DNA: TGTGCCAGCAGTGAAGCGGGAGCGCCCCAGCATTTT.

This clone was detected once. The chain carries TRBV7-2 and TRBJ1-1, with D perhaps matching TRBD1 (5 bases). V was trimmed by 5 bases and J by 10 bases, leaving 17 bases between them. Germline loops: CDR1 SGHTA, CDR2 FQGNSA. The CDR3 has 13 amino acids. The CDR3 is CASSPGVLERAFF. The CDR3 DNA is TGTGCCAGCAGCCCGGGGGTCCTCGAGAGAGCTTTCTTT.

V gene TRBV30 combines with J gene TRBJ1-5; 9 bases fit TRBD1. Unmatched junction bases numbered 4, after V lost 1 base and J lost 6 bases. Germline assignment: CDR1 GTSNPN and CDR2 SVGIG (reference sequence). This CDR3 is built from 14 residues. The CDR3 sequence is CAWSADRGSQPQHF. CDR3 DNA sequence: TGTGCCTGGAGTGCGGACAGGGGAAGTCAGCCCCAGCATTTT.

The chain joins TRBV15 to TRBJ1-6, with 7 bases lining up with TRBD1. The CDR3 runs to 19 residues. Unmatched junction bases numbered 13, after V lost 3 bases and J lost 2 bases. Per the germline V gene, CDR1 is LNHNV and CDR2 is YYDKDF (reference sequence). The CDR3 reads CATSRRLSGTVAYNSPLHF. DNA of the CDR3: TGTGCCACCAGCAGGCGCCTGTCAGGGACAGTGGCCTATAATTCACCCCTCCACTTT. Based on the CDR3 plus reference TRBV15 and TRBJ1-6, the full variable domain is DAMVIQNPRYQVTQFGKPVTLSCSQTLNHNVMYWYQQKSSQAPKLLFHYYDKDFNNEADTPDNFQSRRPNTSFCFLDIRSPGLGDTAMYLCATSRRLSGTVAYNSPLHFGNGTRLTVT.

V and J are TRBV28 and TRBJ2-7; D is possibly TRBD2 (5 bases). The CDR3 is made up of 14 amino acids. Germline lookup yields CDR1 MDHEN and CDR2 SYDVKM. The V end was cut by 0 bases, the J end by 2 bases, with 8 bases between. The CDR3 coding sequence is TGTGCCAGCAGTTTATGGGGAGATACCTACGAGCAGTACTTC. Residues: CASSLWGDTYEQYF.

V gene TRBV2 combines with J gene TRBJ1-1; 9 positions match TRBD1. V shed 7 bases and J 6 bases; nucleotides not matched to a gene: 9. CDR3 size: 14 residues. Germline V gives CDR1 SNHLY, CDR2 FYNNEI. Here the CDR3 DNA reads TGTGCCAGCACCGCTAGGACAGGGGTGTCTGAAGCTTTCTTT. Protein: CASTARTGVSEAFF.

The chain couples TRBV9 to TRBJ2-5, with TRBD2 matching over 7 bases. The ends lost 3 bases at V and 5 bases at J; junction bases unmatched: 16. Germline lookup yields CDR1 SGDLS and CDR2 YYNGEE. The length of the CDR3 is 17 residues. The CDR3, as DNA: TGTGCCAGCAGCGACCCCTCATGGGGCGGGAGAAGGGAGACCCAGTACTTC. Residues: CASSDPSWGGRRETQYF.

The chain joins TRBV14 to TRBJ2-2, with TRBD2 as a possible D gene (5 bases). The CDR3 is 18 residues long. CDR1 and CDR2 (germline): SGHDN, FVKESK. Trimming left V 0 bases short and J 4 bases short, with 18 bases between. This CDR3 is CASSQDSRAVRGTGELFF. CDR3 in DNA: TGTGCCAGCAGCCAAGATTCTAGGGCGGTACGGGGCACCGGGGAGCTGTTTTTT.

The rearrangement joins TRBV7-2 to TRBJ2-7; tentative D call: TRBD2 (6 bases). The germline CDR1 and CDR2 sequences are SGHTA and FQGNSA. V was pared by 0 bases and J by 3 bases, with 15 bases between. This CDR3 spans 16 amino acids. CDR3 sequence reads: CASSLALGGPNYEQYF. The CDR3 nucleotides are TGTGCCAGCAGCTTAGCGCTTGGAGGGCCAAACTACGAGCAGTACTTC. Using reference TRBV7-2 and TRBJ2-7 for the parts outside the CDR3, the full variable domain is GAGVSQSPSNKVTEKGKDVELRCDPISGHTALYWYRQSLGQGLEFLIYFQGNSAPDKSGLPSDRFSAERTGGSVSTLTIQRTQQEDSAVYLCASSLALGGPNYEQYFGPGTRLTVT.

J is TRBJ1-2 and V is TRBV11-1; D is undetermined. Trimming took 5 bases from V and 8 from J, leaving 12 bases between them. Germline V gene data show CDR1 as SGHAT and CDR2 as FQDESV (reference sequence). The CDR3 sequence is 12 residues long. CDR3 nucleotides: TGTGCCAGCAGCCCAACACGAGGCGGCTACACCTTC. Amino acid sequence: CASSPTRGGYTF.